The clone carrying this T cell receptor (beta chain) has a handful of counts. The sample belongs to a study of T-cell reconstitution after alpha-beta-depleted transplantation in children. V shed 0 bases and J shed 1 base, with 11 bases lying between them. The CDR3 runs to 15 residues. Germline CDR1 SGDLS, CDR2 YYNGEE. A library of TCRbeta sequences, prepared with unique molecular identifiers, was generated. TCRdb reprocessed the PCR reads with MiXCR, giving one entry per CDR3 protein. The profile shows roughly 300,000 distinct CDR3 sequences, under 13% of them singletons. This sequence was found in a human donor who donated a stem cell graft to a child with acute lymphoblastic leukemia. This chain connects TRBV9 to TRBJ2-7, with a possible D match to TRBD2 (6 bases). The sequencing used PBMCs from the stem cell graft donor, collected from the stem cell graft. Here the CDR3 DNA reads TGTGCCAGCAGCGTAGGCGGGGATAGATCCTACGAGCAGTACTTC. The encoded protein is CASSVGGDRSYEQYF.